This is a list of T cell receptor beta chains from one sample in a study of OX40 agonist ivuxolimab in advanced cancers. This table comes from immunoSEQ multiplex PCR, and its TCRdb copy is limited to in-frame clones, with some not included. Of 60,000 to 75,000 clones in the sample, around 90% are singletons; the top ten hold approximately 1.3%. The sample was CD4+ or CD8+ T cells sorted from blood, taken in a trial of the OX40 agonist ivuxolimab. The receptors stem from an adult with an advanced solid tumor such as melanoma, head and neck, liver or kidney cancer. Each CDR3 is given with its conserved first and last residue. The D gene is left open where the match is weak. The size entry is marked missing in some rows and otherwise reads once, few, many or a size class.

DNA: TGTGCCAGCAGTACTTCTGGGGCCAACGTCCTGACTTTC
CDR3: CASSTSGANVLTF
J: TRBJ2-6
V: TRBV11-2
D: .
size: .

DNA: TGTGCCAGCAGTGCAGGGGGCCTCTACGGCTACACCTTC
CDR3: CASSAGGLYGYTF
J: TRBJ1-2
V: TRBV28
D: TRBD1
size: .

DNA: TGTGCCTGGAGTGACACTGAAGCTTTCTTT
CDR3: CAWSDTEAFF
J: TRBJ1-1
V: TRBV30
D: .
size: few

DNA: TGCAGCGTTGATGAGGGAGGGGACACTGAAGCTTTCTTT
CDR3: CSVDEGGDTEAFF
J: TRBJ1-1
V: TRBV29-1
D: .
size: .

DNA: TGTGCCAGTAGGGGACGGGCCCAAGAGACCCAGTACTTC
CDR3: CASRGRAQETQYF
J: TRBJ2-5
V: TRBV19
D: .
size: .

DNA: TGTGCCAGCAGCCGGGGGACTCTGCAGCCTAATGAAAAACTGTTTTTT
CDR3: CASSRGTLQPNEKLFF
J: TRBJ1-4
V: TRBV5-8
D: .
size: .

DNA: TGTGCCAGCAGTTCTTTAACTAGTGGAGGCAATCAGCCCCAGCATTTT
CDR3: CASSSLTSGGNQPQHF
J: TRBJ1-5
V: TRBV6-5
D: .
size: .

DNA: TGTGCCAGCAGTTACAGATCGACTAATGAAAAACTGTTTTTT
CDR3: CASSYRSTNEKLFF
J: TRBJ1-4
V: TRBV25-1
D: .
size: few

DNA: TGTGCCAGCTCACAAGGACTACAAGAGACCCAGTACTTC
CDR3: CASSQGLQETQYF
J: TRBJ2-5
V: TRBV18
D: .
size: once

DNA: TGTGCCAGCAGCCTGCGACAGGGGGACACCGGGGAGCTGTTTTTT
CDR3: CASSLRQGDTGELFF
J: TRBJ2-2
V: TRBV11-3
D: TRBD1
size: .

DNA: TGCGCCAGCAGCCAAGAGAGGGAGACCCAGTACTTC
CDR3: CASSQERETQYF
J: TRBJ2-5
V: TRBV4-3
D: .
size: .

DNA: TGCGCCAGCAGCCAAGATCAGGGAGGGTCGGGCGGCTACACCTTC
CDR3: CASSQDQGGSGGYTF
J: TRBJ1-2
V: TRBV4-3
D: .
size: .

DNA: TGTGCCAGCAGCTCACCCGGGGACAGGGGGCGATACGAGCAGTACTTC
CDR3: CASSSPGDRGRYEQYF
J: TRBJ2-7
V: TRBV13
D: TRBD1
size: .

DNA: TGTGCCAGCAGCCTACCGACTAGCGGTTCCTACGAGCAGTACTTC
CDR3: CASSLPTSGSYEQYF
J: TRBJ2-7
V: TRBV7-2
D: TRBD2
size: .

DNA: TGTGCCAGCAGATTGACTAGCGGGTACAATGAGCAGTTCTTC
CDR3: CASRLTSGYNEQFF
J: TRBJ2-1
V: TRBV28
D: TRBD2
size: .

DNA: TGTGCCAGCTCACCACTCGGGGAGAACACTGAAGCTTTCTTT
CDR3: CASSPLGENTEAFF
J: TRBJ1-1
V: TRBV18
D: .
size: .

DNA: TGTGCCAGCAAAACACTGACTAGCGGGAACAATGAGCAGTTCTTC
CDR3: CASKTLTSGNNEQFF
J: TRBJ2-1
V: TRBV6-5
D: TRBD2
size: .

DNA: TGCACCAGCAGCCAAGATCGGGACGAGCAGTACTTC
CDR3: CTSSQDRDEQYF
J: TRBJ2-7
V: TRBV1
D: .
size: .

DNA: TGTGCCAGCGTCCGGGGGGAAGAGACCCAGTACTTC
CDR3: CASVRGEETQYF
J: TRBJ2-5
V: TRBV11-2
D: TRBD2
size: once

DNA: TGTGCCAGCAGTCCGGACAGGGGAGTATTCGACTATGGCTACACCTTC
CDR3: CASSPDRGVFDYGYTF
J: TRBJ1-2
V: TRBV7-9
D: TRBD1
size: .

DNA: TGCAGTGCTAGGGGGCAACTGCAGTTCTTC
CDR3: CSARGQLQFF
J: TRBJ2-1
V: TRBV20-1
D: .
size: .

DNA: TGTGCCAGCATCGATCCTAGCCATGAGCAGTACTTC
CDR3: CASIDPSHEQYF
J: TRBJ2-7
V: TRBV6-6
D: .
size: .

DNA: TGTGCCAGCAGTATCCGGGACTTCCAAGAGACCCAGTACTTC
CDR3: CASSIRDFQETQYF
J: TRBJ2-5
V: TRBV2
D: .
size: .

DNA: TGTGCCAGCAGCTTGGGGGGGGACTCCTACAATGAGCAGTTCTTC
CDR3: CASSLGGDSYNEQFF
J: TRBJ2-1
V: TRBV5-4
D: .
size: .

DNA: TGCGCCAGCAGTCCGGGACCGGCGAACACCGGGGAGCTGTTTTTT
CDR3: CASSPGPANTGELFF
J: TRBJ2-2
V: TRBV5-1
D: .
size: .

DNA: TGTGCCAGCAGCCCTACTCACTCTGGGGGCACCGGGGAGCTGTTTTTT
CDR3: CASSPTHSGGTGELFF
J: TRBJ2-2
V: TRBV28
D: .
size: .

DNA: TGTGCCAGCAGCCCAGGACAGGGGGCGGGTGGCTACACCTTC
CDR3: CASSPGQGAGGYTF
J: TRBJ1-2
V: TRBV5-4
D: TRBD1
size: once

DNA: TGTGCCAGCAGCTCACGCGGTGGACAGGCCCACAATGAGCAGTTCTTC
CDR3: CASSSRGGQAHNEQFF
J: TRBJ2-1
V: TRBV7-9
D: TRBD1
size: .